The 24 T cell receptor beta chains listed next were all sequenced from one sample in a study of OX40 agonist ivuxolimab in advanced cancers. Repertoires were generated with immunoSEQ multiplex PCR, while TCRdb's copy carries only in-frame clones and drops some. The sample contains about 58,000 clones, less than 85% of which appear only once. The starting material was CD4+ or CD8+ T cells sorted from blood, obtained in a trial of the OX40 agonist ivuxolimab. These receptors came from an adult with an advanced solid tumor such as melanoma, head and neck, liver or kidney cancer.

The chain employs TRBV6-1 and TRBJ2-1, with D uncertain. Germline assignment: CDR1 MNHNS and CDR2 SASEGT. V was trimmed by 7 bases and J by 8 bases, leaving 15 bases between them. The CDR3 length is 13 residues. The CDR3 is CASKWIVEDEQFF. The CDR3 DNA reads TGTGCCAGCAAATGGATAGTCGAAGATGAGCAGTTCTTC.

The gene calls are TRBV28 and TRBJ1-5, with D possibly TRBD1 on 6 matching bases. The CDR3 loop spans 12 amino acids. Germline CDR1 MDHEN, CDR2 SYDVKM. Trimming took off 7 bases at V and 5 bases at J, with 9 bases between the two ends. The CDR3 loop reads CASKQGYQPQHF. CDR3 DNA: TGTGCCAGCAAACAGGGCTATCAGCCCCAGCATTTT.

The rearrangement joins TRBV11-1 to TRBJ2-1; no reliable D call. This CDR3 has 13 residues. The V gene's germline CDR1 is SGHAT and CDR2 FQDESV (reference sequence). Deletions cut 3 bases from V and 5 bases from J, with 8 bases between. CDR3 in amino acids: CASSFPGNNEQFF. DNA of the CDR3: TGTGCCAGCAGCTTCCCTGGGAACAATGAGCAGTTCTTC.

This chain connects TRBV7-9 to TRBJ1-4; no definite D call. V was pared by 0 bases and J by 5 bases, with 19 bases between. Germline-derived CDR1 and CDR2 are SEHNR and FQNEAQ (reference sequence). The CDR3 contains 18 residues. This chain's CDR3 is CASSLAYLGPASNEKLFF. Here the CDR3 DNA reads TGTGCCAGCAGCTTAGCCTACCTTGGACCGGCATCGAATGAAAAACTGTTTTTT.

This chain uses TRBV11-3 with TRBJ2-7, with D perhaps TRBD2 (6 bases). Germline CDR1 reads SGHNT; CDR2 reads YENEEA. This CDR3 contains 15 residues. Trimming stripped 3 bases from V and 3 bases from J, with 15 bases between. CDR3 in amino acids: CASSLGGGMLYEQYF. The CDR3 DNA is TGTGCCAGCAGCTTGGGGGGAGGAATGCTCTACGAGCAGTACTTC.

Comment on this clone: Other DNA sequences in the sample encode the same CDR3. The CDR3 DNA sequence: TGTGCCAGCAGTTACGACCGCTACAATGAGCAGTTCTTC. As protein: CASSYDRYNEQFF. V gene TRBV6-5 combines with J gene TRBJ2-1; D gene unclear. The CDR3 is made up of 13 amino acids. Per germline, CDR1 MNHEY and CDR2 SVGAGI. Between the trimmed V and J ends, which lost 2 bases and 3 bases, there was a span of 5 bases.

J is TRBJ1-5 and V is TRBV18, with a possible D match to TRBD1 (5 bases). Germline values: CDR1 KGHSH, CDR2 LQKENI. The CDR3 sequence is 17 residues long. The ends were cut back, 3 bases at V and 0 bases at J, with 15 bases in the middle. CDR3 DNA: TGTGCCAGCTCACCCGGGACGTCAAGCTATAGCAATCAGCCCCAGCATTTT. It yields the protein CASSPGTSSYSNQPQHF.

This CDR3 reads CASSPSGTGQLETQYF. CDR3 nucleotides: TGTGCCAGCAGCCCCTCCGGGACAGGTCAATTAGAGACCCAGTACTTC. V is TRBV5-8 and J is TRBJ2-5; TRBD1 aligns across 8 bases. V was clipped by 4 bases and J by 4 bases; unmatched bases: 12. Germline CDR1 SGHTS, CDR2 YDEGEE. The CDR3 runs 16 residues.

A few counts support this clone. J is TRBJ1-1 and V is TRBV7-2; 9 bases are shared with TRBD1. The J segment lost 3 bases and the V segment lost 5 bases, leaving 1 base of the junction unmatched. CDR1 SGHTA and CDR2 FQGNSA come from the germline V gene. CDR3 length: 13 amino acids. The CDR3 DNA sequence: TGTGCCAGCAGCCGACAGGGGGACACTGAAGCTTTCTTT. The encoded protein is CASSRQGDTEAFF.

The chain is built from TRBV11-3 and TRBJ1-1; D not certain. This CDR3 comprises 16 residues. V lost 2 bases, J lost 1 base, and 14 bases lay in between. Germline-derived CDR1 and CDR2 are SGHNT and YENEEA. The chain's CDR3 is CASSLSPPTANTEAFF. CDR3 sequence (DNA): TGTGCCAGCAGCTTAAGCCCCCCGACGGCGAACACTGAAGCTTTCTTT.

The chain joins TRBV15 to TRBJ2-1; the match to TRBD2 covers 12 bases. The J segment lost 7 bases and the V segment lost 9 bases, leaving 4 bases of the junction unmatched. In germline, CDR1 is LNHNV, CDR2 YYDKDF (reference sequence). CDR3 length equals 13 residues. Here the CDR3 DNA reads TGTGCCACGAGACTAGCGGGGGTGAATGAGCAGTTCTTC. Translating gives CATRLAGVNEQFF. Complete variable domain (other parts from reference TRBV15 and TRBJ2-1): DAMVIQNPRYQVTQFGKPVTLSCSQTLNHNVMYWYQQKSSQAPKLLFHYYDKDFNNEADTPDNFQSRRPNTSFCFLDIRSPGLGDTAMYLCATRLAGVNEQFFGPGTRLTVL.

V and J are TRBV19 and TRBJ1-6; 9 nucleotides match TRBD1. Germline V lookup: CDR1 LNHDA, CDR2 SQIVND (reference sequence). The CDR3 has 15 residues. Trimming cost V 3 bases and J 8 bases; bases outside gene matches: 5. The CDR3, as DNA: TGTGCCAGTAGTATGCACACAGGGGGCGATTCACCCCTCCACTTT. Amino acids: CASSMHTGGDSPLHF.

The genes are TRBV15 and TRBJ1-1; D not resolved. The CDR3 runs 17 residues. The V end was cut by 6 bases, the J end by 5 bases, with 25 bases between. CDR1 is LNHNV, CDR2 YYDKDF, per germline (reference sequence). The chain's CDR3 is CATRVGNPTRAWTEAFF. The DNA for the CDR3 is TGTGCCACCAGGGTGGGGAATCCCACGCGGGCCTGGACTGAAGCTTTCTTT.

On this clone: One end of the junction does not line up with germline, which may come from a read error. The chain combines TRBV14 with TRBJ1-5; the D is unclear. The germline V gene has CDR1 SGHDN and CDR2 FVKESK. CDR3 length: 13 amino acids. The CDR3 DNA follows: TGTGCCAGCAACCAATATAGCAATCAGCCCCAGCATTTT. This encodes CASNQYSNQPQHF.

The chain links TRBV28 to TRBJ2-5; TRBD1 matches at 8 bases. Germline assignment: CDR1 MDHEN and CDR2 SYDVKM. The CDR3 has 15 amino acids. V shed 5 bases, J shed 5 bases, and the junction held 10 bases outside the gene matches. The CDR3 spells CASSPGQGGLETQYF. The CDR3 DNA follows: TGTGCCAGCAGTCCCGGACAGGGAGGATTGGAGACCCAGTACTTC.

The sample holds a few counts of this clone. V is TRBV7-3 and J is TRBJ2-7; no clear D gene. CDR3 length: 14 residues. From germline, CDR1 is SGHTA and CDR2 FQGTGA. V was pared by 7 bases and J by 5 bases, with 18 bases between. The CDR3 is CASTEAAVRNEQYF. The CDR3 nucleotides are TGTGCCAGCACAGAGGCCGCCGTCCGGAACGAGCAGTACTTC.

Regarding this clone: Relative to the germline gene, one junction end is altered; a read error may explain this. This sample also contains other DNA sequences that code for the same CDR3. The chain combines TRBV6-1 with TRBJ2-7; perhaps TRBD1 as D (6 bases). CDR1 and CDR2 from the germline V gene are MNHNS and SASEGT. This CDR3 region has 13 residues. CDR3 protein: CASRPRDTYEQYF. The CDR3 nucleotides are TGTGCCAGCAGACCCCGGGACACCTATGAGCAGTACTTC.

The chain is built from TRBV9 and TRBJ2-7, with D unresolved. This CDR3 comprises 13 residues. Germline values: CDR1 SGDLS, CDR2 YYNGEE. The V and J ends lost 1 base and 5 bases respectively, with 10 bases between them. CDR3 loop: CASSVQVGHEQYF. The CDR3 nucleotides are TGTGCCAGCAGCGTACAGGTAGGCCACGAGCAGTACTTC. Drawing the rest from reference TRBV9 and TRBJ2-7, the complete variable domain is DSGVTQTPKHLITATGQRVTLRCSPRSGDLSVYWYQQSLDQGLQFLIQYYNGEERAKGNILERFSAQQFPDLHSELNLSSLELGDSALYFCASSVQVGHEQYFGPGTRLTVT.

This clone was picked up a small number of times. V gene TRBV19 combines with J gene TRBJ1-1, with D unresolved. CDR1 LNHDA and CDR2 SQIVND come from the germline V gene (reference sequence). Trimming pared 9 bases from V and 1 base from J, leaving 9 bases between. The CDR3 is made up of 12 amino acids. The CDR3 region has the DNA TGTGCCAGCTCCACGCAGAACACTGAAGCTTTCTTT. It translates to CASSTQNTEAFF.

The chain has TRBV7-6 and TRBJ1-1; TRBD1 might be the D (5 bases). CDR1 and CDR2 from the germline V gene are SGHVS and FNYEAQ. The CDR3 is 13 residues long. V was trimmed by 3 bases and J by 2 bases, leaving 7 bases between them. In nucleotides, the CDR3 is TGTGCCAGCAGCTTCGGGGGAAACACTGAAGCTTTCTTT. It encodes CASSFGGNTEAFF. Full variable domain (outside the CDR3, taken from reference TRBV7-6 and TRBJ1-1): GAGVSQSPRYKVTKRGQDVALRCDPISGHVSLYWYRQALGQGPEFLTYFNYEAQQDKSGLPNDRFSAERPEGSISTLTIQRTEQRDSAMYRCASSFGGNTEAFFGQGTRLTVV.

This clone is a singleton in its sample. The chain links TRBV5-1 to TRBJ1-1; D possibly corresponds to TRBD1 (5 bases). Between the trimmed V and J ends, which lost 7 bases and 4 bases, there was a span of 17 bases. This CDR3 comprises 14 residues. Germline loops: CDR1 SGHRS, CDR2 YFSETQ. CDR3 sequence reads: CASRVAGGGTEAFF. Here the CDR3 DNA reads TGCGCCAGCCGGGTGGCCGGTGGGGGCACTGAAGCTTTCTTT.

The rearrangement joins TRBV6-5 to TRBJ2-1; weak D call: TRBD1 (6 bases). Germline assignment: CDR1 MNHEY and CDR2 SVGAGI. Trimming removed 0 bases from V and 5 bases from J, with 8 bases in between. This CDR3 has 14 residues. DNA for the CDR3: TGTGCCAGCAGTTACTCGCGACAGGACAATGAGCAGTTCTTC. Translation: CASSYSRQDNEQFF.

CDR3 sequence: CAISEPGLVREQYF. CDR3 sequence (DNA): TGTGCCATCAGTGAACCGGGACTAGTTCGCGAGCAGTACTTC. V and J are TRBV10-3 and TRBJ2-7, with 8 positions matching TRBD2. J lost 6 bases, V lost 3 bases, and 7 bases had no gene match. This CDR3 spans 14 amino acids. Per the germline V gene, CDR1 is ENHRY and CDR2 is SYGVKD.

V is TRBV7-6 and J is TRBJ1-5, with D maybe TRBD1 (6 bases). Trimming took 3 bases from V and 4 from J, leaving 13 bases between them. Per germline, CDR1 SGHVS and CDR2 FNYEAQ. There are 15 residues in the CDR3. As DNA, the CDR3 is TGTGCCAGCAGCTTGGGTCAGGGGAGGAATCAGCCCCAGCATTTT. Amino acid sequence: CASSLGQGRNQPQHF.